Listed below are T cell receptor beta chains from one sample, sequenced in a study of shared clonotypes between healthy human individuals. TCRdb keeps only in-frame clones here, not all; method: immunoSEQ multiplex PCR. The table has about 2.3 million clones, about 92% seen once. Sample: naive CD4+ T cells from PBMCs. The source of these receptors is a man aged 18 to 30 in good health. Some clones in this sample may be carry-over from other donors' samples. Both conserved end residues are part of each CDR3. D genes are given only for firm matches. Size is omitted from some rows. Given values are once, few, many or a class for expanded clones.

d_call,j_call,v_call,clone_size,cdr3_nt,cdr3_aa
TRBD2,TRBJ2-1,TRBV18,.,TGTGCCAGCTCACCAGGGCTAGCGGGGGCCTACAATGAGCAGTTCTTC,CASSPGLAGAYNEQFF
TRBD1,TRBJ1-4,TRBV19,.,TGTGCCAGTAGCCCCGGGACAGAAGCGAGAAAACTGTTTTTT,CASSPGTEARKLFF
.,TRBJ1-5,TRBV5-1,.,TGCGCCAGCAGCCGGGGGGAGGGCAATCAGCCCCAGCATTTT,CASSRGEGNQPQHF
TRBD1,TRBJ2-2,TRBV28,.,TGTGCCAGCAGTGGGTGGCGGGACAGGGGAACCGGGGAGCTGTTTTTT,CASSGWRDRGTGELFF
.,TRBJ2-6,TRBV19,.,TGTGCCAGTAGCCCCGGCCAGGACGTCTCTGGGGCCAACGTCCTGACTTTC,CASSPGQDVSGANVLTF
.,TRBJ2-3,TRBV5-1,.,TGCGCCAGCAGCTTGGGCTTGATGGGGCGGGCAGATACGCAGTATTTT,CASSLGLMGRADTQYF
.,TRBJ2-5,TRBV7-9,.,TGTGCCAGCAGCTTACTAGCGCCCAGCAGGGAGGAGACCCAGTACTTC,CASSLLAPSREETQYF
TRBD2,TRBJ2-2,TRBV9,.,TGTGCCAGCAGCGCCCTGGGGCTAGCGGGCTTAGGCGGGGAGCTGTTTTTT,CASSALGLAGLGGELFF
.,TRBJ1-2,TRBV19,.,TGTGCCAGTAGGGGGATAACAGCAAACTATGGCTACACCTTC,CASRGITANYGYTF
.,TRBJ2-5,TRBV5-1,.,TGCGCCAGCAGCTTGGACTCTGAAGAGACCCAGTACTTC,CASSLDSEETQYF
TRBD1,TRBJ2-7,TRBV18,.,TGTGCCAGCTCACGCACCAGCAGGGGGCTTGACGAGCAGTACTTC,CASSRTSRGLDEQYF
TRBD2,TRBJ2-7,TRBV6-1,.,TGTGCCAGCAGTGCGGGACTAGCGGGAGGCTTCCACGAGCAGTACTTC,CASSAGLAGGFHEQYF
.,TRBJ1-2,TRBV6-1,.,TGTGCCAGCAGTCAAAGTGGGGTGGGCTACACCTTC,CASSQSGVGYTF
.,TRBJ2-2,TRBV7-3,.,TGTGCCAGCAGCCCCGGACCGAACACCGGGGAGCTGTTTTTT,CASSPGPNTGELFF
.,TRBJ2-2,TRBV7-3,.,TGTGCCAGCAGCTCCCCCGGGGACACGAACACCGGGGAGCTGTTTTTT,CASSSPGDTNTGELFF
TRBD1,TRBJ2-7,TRBV5-8,.,TGTGCCAGCAGCTTGGGAGGGACAGGGGACTACGAGCAGTACTTC,CASSLGGTGDYEQYF
.,TRBJ1-5,TRBV5-4,few,TGTGCCAGCAGCGCAAGACCGGACCAGCCCCAGCATTTT,CASSARPDQPQHF
.,TRBJ1-5,TRBV18,.,TGTGCCAGCTCAGAGAGTCGGGATCAGCCCCAGCATTTT,CASSESRDQPQHF
.,TRBJ2-7,TRBV9,.,TGTGCCAGCAGCGCCGGGGCCTTCAGAGAGCAGTACTTC,CASSAGAFREQYF
.,TRBJ2-2,TRBV4-1,.,TGCGCCAGCAGCCAGCCGACAGGAACCAACACCGGGGAGCTGTTTTTT,CASSQPTGTNTGELFF
.,TRBJ1-1,TRBV15,.,TGTGCCACCAGCAGACCCGGGACGGCTACTTTCTTT,CATSRPGTATFF
.,TRBJ2-7,TRBV28,.,TGTGCCAGCAGTTTACCGAGCTCCTACGAGCAGTACTTC,CASSLPSSYEQYF
.,TRBJ2-7,TRBV11-2,.,TGTGCCAGCAGCTTACCACAGCGAACCTACGAGCAGTACTTC,CASSLPQRTYEQYF
TRBD1,TRBJ2-3,TRBV4-1,.,TGCGCCAGCAGCCAAGTAACAGGGGGGCCAGATACGCAGTATTTT,CASSQVTGGPDTQYF
TRBD1,TRBJ1-2,TRBV7-9,.,TGTGCCAGCAGCTTAGGGGACAGCACCTATGGCTACACCTTC,CASSLGDSTYGYTF
TRBD1,TRBJ2-1,TRBV7-9,.,TGTGCCAGCAGCATCGGACAGGGGGTCAATGAGCAGTTCTTC,CASSIGQGVNEQFF
TRBD1,TRBJ1-4,TRBV25-1,.,TGTGCCAGCAGTGAATACGGGACAGTCCACTCCTCTAATGAAAAACTGTTTTTT,CASSEYGTVHSSNEKLFF
.,TRBJ2-2,TRBV5-1,.,TGCGCCAGCAGCTTGGTGGTAGGGCACACCGGGGAGCTGTTTTTT,CASSLVVGHTGELFF